The subject of this entry is one T cell receptor (beta chain). This table comes from immunoSEQ multiplex PCR, and its TCRdb copy is limited to in-frame clones, with some not included. The sample has 30,000 to 40,000 clones; more than 70% are singletons. This entry comes from a study of radiotherapy plus CTLA-4 blockade in lung cancer. About the study: Objective response rate was around 20%; disease control rate, 25% to 35%.

The CDR3 covers 14 residues. Trimming removed 4 bases at V and 3 bases at J, with 10 bases between. The germline V gene has CDR1 SGHVS and CDR2 FNYEAQ. This TCR came from a human donor with non-small cell lung cancer who had stable disease on radiotherapy plus ipilimumab. The sample was peripheral blood, taken from a patient treated with radiotherapy plus ipilimumab. The rearrangement joins TRBV7-6 to TRBJ2-1; perhaps TRBD2 as D (5 bases). CDR3 nucleotide sequence: TGTGCCAGCAGCTCAAGCGGTGACTACAATGAGCAGTTCTTC. It is translated as CASSSSGDYNEQFF.